A single sample is the source of the 26 T cell receptor beta chains below, sequenced in a study of blood T cell repertoires in COVID-19. Sequencing used immunoSEQ multiplex PCR; TCRdb keeps in-frame clones, though not all of them. This repertoire shows about 250,000 clones, roughly nine tenths found once; its top ten account for almost 4%. Sequencing used PBMCs or T cells enriched from blood (not recorded which). The receptor set was obtained from a young woman with acute COVID-19.

This rearrangement joins TRBV2 to TRBJ2-7; 8 bases fit TRBD1. Per the germline V gene, CDR1 is SNHLY and CDR2 is FYNNEI. The CDR3 length is 12 residues. With V trimmed by 11 bases and J by 5 bases, 8 bases remained unmatched. CDR3 in amino acids: CAQQGVMDEQYF. CDR3 bases: TGTGCCCAACAGGGGGTTATGGACGAGCAGTACTTC.

The chain links TRBV7-9 to TRBJ1-6; D ambiguous. The V gene's germline CDR1 is SEHNR and CDR2 FQNEAQ (reference sequence). The CDR3 sequence is 12 residues long. With 5 bases removed from V and 9 bases from J, the gap between germline ends came to 8 bases. The chain's CDR3 is CASSSPISPLHF. The CDR3 DNA sequence: TGTGCCAGCAGCAGTCCTATTTCACCCCTCCACTTT.

The chain couples TRBV5-6 to TRBJ2-5; 7 bases agree with TRBD2. The CDR3 extends over 16 amino acids. Germline values: CDR1 SGHDT, CDR2 YYEEEE. Trimming cost V 0 bases and J 7 bases; bases outside gene matches: 12. Written as DNA, the CDR3 is TGTGCCAGCAGCTTGGAGATGACTAGCCTGTCTGGGACCCAGTACTTC. Translating gives CASSLEMTSLSGTQYF.

CDR3 residues: CAWSVFQRRNYEQYF. The CDR3 nucleotides are TGTGCCTGGAGTGTTTTCCAAAGGCGGAACTACGAGCAGTACTTC. V is TRBV30 and J is TRBJ2-7; D is unclear. The V gene lost 0 bases and the J gene lost 3 bases, with 15 bases spanning the gap. The CDR3 runs 15 residues. The germline V gene encodes CDR1 GTSNPN and CDR2 SVGIG (reference sequence).

The chain couples TRBV5-4 to TRBJ1-4; 8 bases match TRBD1. V lost 4 bases to trimming and J lost 8 bases; unmatched junction nucleotides: 4. CDR3 size: 13 residues. Looked up from germline, CDR1 is SGHNT and CDR2 is YYREEE (reference sequence). The CDR3 DNA sequence: TGTGCCAGCAGCCAGGACAGGGCGGAAAAACTGTTTTTT. Its protein product is CASSQDRAEKLFF. Full variable domain (outside the CDR3, taken from reference TRBV5-4 and TRBJ1-4): ETGVTQSPTHLIKTRGQQVTLRCSSQSGHNTVSWYQQALGQGPQFIFQYYREEENGRGNFPPRFSGLQFPNYSSELNVNALELDDSALYLCASSQDRAEKLFFGSGTQLSVL.

The J gene is TRBJ1-2, the V gene TRBV7-2, with D maybe TRBD1 (5 bases). Trimming left V 1 base short and J 8 bases short, with 14 bases between. Germline loops: CDR1 SGHTA, CDR2 FQGNSA. The CDR3 is 14 residues long. The CDR3 spells CASSLEGTPWGYTF. CDR3 DNA: TGTGCCAGCAGCTTAGAAGGGACTCCCTGGGGCTACACCTTC.

The gene calls are TRBV11-2 and TRBJ1-6; D possibly corresponds to TRBD1 (6 bases). The ends were cut back, 5 bases at V and 5 bases at J, with 10 bases in the middle. There are 14 residues in the CDR3. Germline V gives CDR1 SGHAT, CDR2 FQNNGV. CDR3 region: CASSQGNDNSPLHF. The CDR3 bases are TGTGCCAGCAGCCAGGGGAACGATAATTCACCCCTCCACTTT.

J is TRBJ2-7 and V is TRBV29-1; TRBD1 agrees at 11 bases. The germline V gene has CDR1 SQVTM and CDR2 ANQGSEA. The ends lost 1 base at V and 4 bases at J; junction bases unmatched: 9. This CDR3 is built from 16 residues. The CDR3 sequence: CSVEATRDRGKYEQYF. In nucleotides, the CDR3 is TGCAGCGTTGAAGCAACACGGGACAGGGGGAAGTACGAGCAGTACTTC.

V gene TRBV2 combines with J gene TRBJ1-2; the match to TRBD1 covers 12 bases. Germline V CDR1 and CDR2: SNHLY, FYNNEI. This CDR3 region has 13 residues. After removal of 0 bases from V and 14 bases from J, the junction contained 4 bases not matched to a gene. The CDR3 protein is CASSEAGTGGDTF. For the CDR3, the DNA is TGTGCCAGCAGTGAAGCCGGGACAGGGGGCGATACCTTC.

This chain joins TRBV7-2 and TRBJ1-4; the D gene is possibly TRBD1 (5 bases). Trimming pared 5 bases from V and 8 bases from J, leaving 15 bases between. Germline-derived CDR1 and CDR2 are SGHTA and FQGNSA. The CDR3 covers 14 residues. CDR3 region: CASSPGISGEKLFF. The DNA of the CDR3 is TGTGCCAGCAGCCCTGGGATATCAGGGGAAAAACTGTTTTTT.

This clone was counted once. V and J are TRBV6-5 and TRBJ2-1; TRBD1 agrees at 7 bases. CDR3 length equals 15 residues. The germline V gene has CDR1 MNHEY and CDR2 SVGAGI. V was pared by 6 bases and J by 0 bases, with 5 bases of the junction left unmatched. CDR3 residues: CASSPTGVSYNEQFF. CDR3 DNA sequence: TGTGCCAGCAGCCCCACAGGGGTCTCCTACAATGAGCAGTTCTTC.

This clone showed up just a few times. V gene TRBV30 combines with J gene TRBJ1-5; 8 bases align to TRBD1. J was trimmed by 7 bases and V by 3 bases; bases with no gene match: 5. The CDR3 is made up of 13 amino acids. Germline lookup yields CDR1 GTSNPN and CDR2 SVGIG (reference sequence). The CDR3 sequence: CAWRQGAGQPQHF. The CDR3 DNA sequence: TGTGCCTGGAGGCAGGGGGCAGGACAGCCCCAGCATTTT. Variable domain in full (rest from reference TRBV30 and TRBJ1-5): SQTIHQWPATLVQPVGSPLSLECTVEGTSNPNLYWYRQAAGRGLQLLFYSVGIGQISSEVPQNLSASRPQDRQFILSSKKLLLSDSGFYLCAWRQGAGQPQHFGDGTRLSIL.

The gene calls are TRBV7-8 and TRBJ1-6, with TRBD1 identical over 9 bases. V gave up 3 bases and J gave up 0 bases; unmatched junction bases: 6. This CDR3 contains 18 residues. Germline CDR1 SGHVS, CDR2 FQNEAQ. CDR3 region: CASSLRGQGSSYNSPLHF. In nucleotides, the CDR3 is TGTGCCAGCAGCTTGAGGGGACAGGGAAGCTCCTATAATTCACCCCTCCACTTT.

The J gene is TRBJ1-4, the V gene TRBV28; a possible D gene is TRBD1 (6 bases). The ends were cut back, 2 bases at V and 4 bases at J, with 14 bases in the middle. The CDR3 totals 16 residues. The germline CDR1 and CDR2 sequences are MDHEN and SYDVKM. The CDR3 nucleotides are TGTGCCAGCAGTTTAAGCGGGGGGCGCCTTAATGAAAAACTGTTTTTT. Translated, it gives CASSLSGGRLNEKLFF.

The chain links TRBV11-2 to TRBJ1-2; 7 nucleotides line up with TRBD1. Germline V lookup: CDR1 SGHAT, CDR2 FQNNGV. The CDR3 sequence is 13 residues long. Losses at the gene ends were 3 bases for V and 8 bases for J; bases not matched to a gene: 6. CDR3 sequence: CASSFQGVLGYTF. The CDR3 coding sequence is TGTGCCAGCAGCTTCCAGGGGGTATTGGGCTACACCTTC.

This clone was observed once. The gene calls are TRBV2 and TRBJ2-5; TRBD2 agrees at 13 bases. Germline V gene data show CDR1 as SNHLY and CDR2 as FYNNEI. V lost 7 bases and J lost 2; bases outside the gene matches: 4. There are 15 residues in the CDR3. CDR3 DNA: TGTGCCAGCAAGACTAGCGGGGGGCGGCAAGAGACCCAGTACTTC. As protein: CASKTSGGRQETQYF.

The chain employs TRBV7-9 and TRBJ1-1, with TRBD1 matching 7 bases. CDR3 length: 14 residues. Per the germline V gene, CDR1 is SEHNR and CDR2 is FQNEAQ (reference sequence). The V and J ends lost 4 bases and 4 bases, in that order; junction bases with no gene match: 6. The CDR3 DNA is TGTGCCAGCAGCTCCACAGGGGCAGGCACTGAAGCTTTCTTT. This codes for CASSSTGAGTEAFF.

This rearrangement joins TRBV7-2 to TRBJ1-3, with D uncertain. The germline V and J ends were trimmed by 1 base and 0 bases, with 10 bases remaining between them. This CDR3 has 16 amino acids. Germline V gives CDR1 SGHTA, CDR2 FQGNSA. The CDR3, as DNA: TGTGCCAGCAGCTTAGTTACGGGGAGCTCTGGAAACACCATATATTTT. Encoded protein: CASSLVTGSSGNTIYF.

This sequence joins TRBV9 and TRBJ2-1; 8 nucleotides line up with TRBD1. From germline, CDR1 is SGDLS and CDR2 YYNGEE. This CDR3 contains 17 residues. The ends lost 0 bases at V and 0 bases at J; junction bases unmatched: 5. The CDR3 here is CASSVARTGSSYNEQFF. DNA of the CDR3: TGTGCCAGCAGCGTAGCCCGGACAGGGAGCTCCTACAATGAGCAGTTCTTC.

This chain joins TRBV5-1 and TRBJ2-1, with 8 bases fitting TRBD1. The germline CDR1 and CDR2 sequences are SGHRS and YFSETQ. Trimming at V came to 3 bases and at J to 9 bases, leaving 5 bases not matched to a gene. The CDR3 extends over 13 amino acids. The CDR3 loop reads CASSWTGFFEQFF. The CDR3 nucleotides read TGCGCCAGCAGCTGGACAGGGTTTTTTGAGCAGTTCTTC.

The chain combines TRBV5-6 with TRBJ1-1; no definite D call. The CDR3 runs 13 residues. Germline CDR1 SGHDT, CDR2 YYEEEE. V lost 0 bases and J lost 5, with 8 bases in between. CDR3 in amino acids: CASSLGPRTEAFF. CDR3 DNA sequence: TGTGCCAGCAGCTTGGGGCCTCGTACTGAAGCTTTCTTT.

The sample holds a few counts of this clone. This rearrangement joins TRBV3-1 (or the pseudogene TRBV3-2) to TRBJ1-5; 8 bases agree with TRBD1. The germline V gene has CDR1 LGHDT and CDR2 YNNKEL (reference sequence). This CDR3 is built from 14 residues. V was pared by 4 bases and J by 7 bases, with 6 bases of the junction left unmatched. CDR3 amino acids: CASSPRTGQQPQHF. The CDR3 nucleotides read TGTGCCAGCAGCCCCCGGACAGGGCAGCAGCCCCAGCATTTT.

The sample holds one count of this clone. The V and J genes are TRBV19 and TRBJ1-2; no definite D call. The CDR3 is made up of 11 amino acids. Germline lookup yields CDR1 LNHDA and CDR2 SQIVND (reference sequence). V lost 4 bases and J 10 bases, leaving 10 bases between the germline ends. Here the CDR3 DNA reads TGTGCCAGTAGTACTATAGAAGCCTACACCTTC. It is translated as CASSTIEAYTF. The full variable domain, completed using reference TRBV19 and TRBJ1-2, is DGGITQSPKYLFRKEGQNVTLSCEQNLNHDAMYWYRQDPGQGLRLIYYSQIVNDFQKGDIAEGYSVSREKKESFPLTVTSAQKNPTAFYLCASSTIEAYTFGSGTRLTVV.

This clone was found a few times. The CDR3 here is CASWSGDARNEQFF. The CDR3 DNA sequence: TGTGCCAGCTGGAGCGGGGACGCAAGGAATGAGCAGTTCTTC. The chain is built from TRBV6-5 and TRBJ2-1, with 7 bases fitting TRBD2. J was trimmed by 7 bases and V by 8 bases; bases with no gene match: 11. CDR1 is MNHEY and CDR2 is SVGAGI in the germline V gene. The CDR3 extends over 14 amino acids.

This clone was found a few times. The J gene is TRBJ1-2, the V gene TRBV7-9; a possible D gene is TRBD1 (6 bases). Germline V CDR1 and CDR2: SEHNR, FQNEAQ (reference sequence). V was shortened by 8 bases and J by 4 bases, with 14 bases between the two germline ends. The CDR3 sequence is 13 residues long. The CDR3 bases are TGTGCCAGCCGGCCAGGGGATTTCTATGGCTACACCTTC. Protein sequence: CASRPGDFYGYTF.

The V call is TRBV5-4, the J call TRBJ2-7, with 7 bases identical to TRBD2. The CDR3 runs 15 residues. Germline loops: CDR1 SGHNT, CDR2 YYREEE (reference sequence). V lost 0 bases, J lost 3 bases, and 6 bases stayed unmatched. CDR3 DNA: TGTGCCAGCAGCTTGGGGGCGGGGGAAGGCTACGAGCAGTACTTC. The encoded protein is CASSLGAGEGYEQYF.